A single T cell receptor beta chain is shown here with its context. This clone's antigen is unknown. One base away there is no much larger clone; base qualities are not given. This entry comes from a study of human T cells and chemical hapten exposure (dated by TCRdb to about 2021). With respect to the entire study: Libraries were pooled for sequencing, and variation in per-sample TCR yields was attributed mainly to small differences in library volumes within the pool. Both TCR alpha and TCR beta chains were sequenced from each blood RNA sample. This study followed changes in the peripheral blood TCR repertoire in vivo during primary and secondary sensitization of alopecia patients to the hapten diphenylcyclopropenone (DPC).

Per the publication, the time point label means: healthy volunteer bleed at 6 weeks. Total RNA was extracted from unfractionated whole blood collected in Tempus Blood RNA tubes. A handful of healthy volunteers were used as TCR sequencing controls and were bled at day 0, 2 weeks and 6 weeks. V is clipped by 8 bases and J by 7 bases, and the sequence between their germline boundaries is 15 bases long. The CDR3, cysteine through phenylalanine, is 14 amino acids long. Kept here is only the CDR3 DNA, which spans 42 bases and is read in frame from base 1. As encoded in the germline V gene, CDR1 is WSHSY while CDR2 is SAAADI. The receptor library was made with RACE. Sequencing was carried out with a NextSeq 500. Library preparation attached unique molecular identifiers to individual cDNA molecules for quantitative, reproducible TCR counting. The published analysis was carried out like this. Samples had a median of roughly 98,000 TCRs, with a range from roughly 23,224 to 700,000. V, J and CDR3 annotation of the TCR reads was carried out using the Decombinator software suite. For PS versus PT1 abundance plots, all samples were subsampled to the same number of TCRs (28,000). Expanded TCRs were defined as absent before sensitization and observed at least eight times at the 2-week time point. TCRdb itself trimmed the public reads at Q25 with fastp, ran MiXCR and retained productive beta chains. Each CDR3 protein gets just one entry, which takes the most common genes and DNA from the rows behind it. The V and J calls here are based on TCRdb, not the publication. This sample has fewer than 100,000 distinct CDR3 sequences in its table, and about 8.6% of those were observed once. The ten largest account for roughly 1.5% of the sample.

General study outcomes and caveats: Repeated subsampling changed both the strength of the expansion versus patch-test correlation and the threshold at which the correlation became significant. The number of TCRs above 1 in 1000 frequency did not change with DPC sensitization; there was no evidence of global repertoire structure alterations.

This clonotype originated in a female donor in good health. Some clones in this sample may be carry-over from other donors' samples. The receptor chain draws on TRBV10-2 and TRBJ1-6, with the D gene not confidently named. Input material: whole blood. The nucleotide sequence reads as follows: TGCGCCAGCGACGAGACCATGGGAAATTCACCCCTCCACTTT. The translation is CASDETMGNSPLHF.